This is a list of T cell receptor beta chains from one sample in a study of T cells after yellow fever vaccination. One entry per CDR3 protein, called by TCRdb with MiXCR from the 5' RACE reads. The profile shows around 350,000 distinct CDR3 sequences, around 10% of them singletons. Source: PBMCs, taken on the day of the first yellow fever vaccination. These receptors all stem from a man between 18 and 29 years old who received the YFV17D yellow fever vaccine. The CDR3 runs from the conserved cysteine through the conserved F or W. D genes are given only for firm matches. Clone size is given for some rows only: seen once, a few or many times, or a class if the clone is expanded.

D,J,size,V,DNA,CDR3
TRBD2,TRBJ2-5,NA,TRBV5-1,TGCGCCAGCAGCAGCGGGGGGCCCGGCGGGGGAGAGACCCAGTACTTC,CASSSGGPGGGETQYF
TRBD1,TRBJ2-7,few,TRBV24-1,TGTGCCACCAGAGCCGGGACAGGGGGCGACGAGCAGTACTTC,CATRAGTGGDEQYF
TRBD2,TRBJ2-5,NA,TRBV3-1,TGTGCCATCAGTGCTAGCGGGGGGTCCCTATACCAAGAGACCCAGTACTTC,CAISASGGSLYQETQYF
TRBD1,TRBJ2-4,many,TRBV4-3,TGCGCCAGCAGCCAACCGGGACAGGGGAGTGACATTCAGTACTTC,CASSQPGQGSDIQYF
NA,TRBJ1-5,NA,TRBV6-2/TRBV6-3,TGTGCCAGCAGTTACAAAAGGAGCAATCAGCCCCAGCATTTT,CASSYKRSNQPQHF
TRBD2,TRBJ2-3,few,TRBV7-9,TGTGCCAGCAGCTTCCTAGCGGGGGGGTCAGATACGCAGTATTTT,CASSFLAGGSDTQYF
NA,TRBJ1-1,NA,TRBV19,TGTGCCAGTAGTTCGATGAACAGGGACCGAATAATGAACACTGAAGCTTTCTTT,CASSSMNRDRIMNTEAFF
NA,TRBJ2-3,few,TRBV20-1,TGCAGTGCTACGGGACTGCCTAGCACAGATACGCAGTATTTT,CSATGLPSTDTQYF
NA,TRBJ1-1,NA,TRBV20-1,TGCAGTGCTAGGGGGCAGGCGAACACTGAAGCTTTCTTT,CSARGQANTEAFF
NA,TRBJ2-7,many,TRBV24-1,TGTGCCACCAGAAGCTCACCGGGCTACGAGCAGTACTTC,CATRSSPGYEQYF
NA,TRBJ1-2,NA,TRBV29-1,TGCAGCGTCGAGACCGAGGGGGGGGGCTACACCTTC,CSVETEGGGYTF
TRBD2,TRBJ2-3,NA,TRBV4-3,TGCGCCAGCAGCCAAGATGGCGGGGGGACCGCAGATACGCAGTATTTT,CASSQDGGGTADTQYF
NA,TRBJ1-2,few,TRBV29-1,TGCAGCGTTGTAGGTTGGAAGGGCTACACCTTC,CSVVGWKGYTF
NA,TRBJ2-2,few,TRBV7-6,TGTGCCAGCGGAGTTGGCCCCGGGGAGCTGTTTTTT,CASGVGPGELFF
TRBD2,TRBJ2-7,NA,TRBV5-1,TGCGCCAGCAGCTTCGCCGGACTAGCGGGGTTAAACTACGAGCAGTACTTC,CASSFAGLAGLNYEQYF
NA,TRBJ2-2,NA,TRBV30,TGTGCCTGGAGTGTATCCCTGAACACCGGGGAGCTGTTTTTT,CAWSVSLNTGELFF
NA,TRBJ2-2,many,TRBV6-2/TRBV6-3,TGTGCCAGCAGAAGAGGCAGGGTAACCGGGGAGCTGTTTTTT,CASRRGRVTGELFF
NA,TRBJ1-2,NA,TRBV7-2,TGTGCCAGCAGCTTGGCGGCGTATGGCTACACCTTC,CASSLAAYGYTF
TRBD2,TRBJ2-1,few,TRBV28,TGTGCCAGCAGTCTCACAACTAGCGGGAACTACAATGAGCAGTTCTTC,CASSLTTSGNYNEQFF
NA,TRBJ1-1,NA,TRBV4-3,TGCGCCAGCAGCCCGTACGCGGGGAGCGTGGGGGTGAACACTGAAGCTTTCTTT,CASSPYAGSVGVNTEAFF
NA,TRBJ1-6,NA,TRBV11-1,TGTGCCAGCAGCTCAGGGACACAGCTTAGCTCCTATAATTCACCCCTCCACTTT,CASSSGTQLSSYNSPLHF
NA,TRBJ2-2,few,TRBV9,TGTGCCAGCAGCGTAGCTGGGGGAAGGGAGCTGTTTTTT,CASSVAGGRELFF
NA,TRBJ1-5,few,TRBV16,TGTGCCAGCAGCCAATTGCGGGGGCTTGAGCCCCAGCATTTT,CASSQLRGLEPQHF
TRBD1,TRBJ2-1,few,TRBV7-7,TGTGCCAGCAGCTTTGGACAGGGGGCACACAATGAGCAGTTCTTC,CASSFGQGAHNEQFF
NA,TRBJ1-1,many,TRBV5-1,TGCGCCAGCAGTTATTCGATGAACACTGAAGCTTTCTTT,CASSYSMNTEAFF
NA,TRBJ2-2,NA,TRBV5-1,TGCGCCAGCAGCTTACCAATCGGGACACTCCACCGGGTCACCGGGGAGCTGTTTTTT,CASSLPIGTLHRVTGELFF